This T cell receptor beta chain was captured by sequencing in a study of identical twins. This CDR3 contains 12 residues. Trimming took off 4 bases at V and 3 bases at J, with 10 bases between the two ends. Germline V gene sequence: CDR1 SQVTM, CDR2 ANQGSEA. TCRdb re-derived calls from the 5' RACE reads in MiXCR, one entry per CDR3 protein. The data show approximately 410,000 distinct CDR3 sequences, under 20% seen once. Study findings and constraints: Cord blood beta clonotypes that were abundant carried fewer insertions, and memory repertoires showed no such trend.

In this sample, this clonotype turned up many times. Its cognate antigen is unknown. The chain links TRBV29-1 to TRBJ2-7; no clear D. Sequencing was done on a sample of naive T cells sorted from blood. The TCR was taken from a man in his forties or fifties in good health. CDR3 DNA: TGCAGCGTTGGCCCCACTGTCTACGAGCAGTACTTC. This encodes CSVGPTVYEQYF.